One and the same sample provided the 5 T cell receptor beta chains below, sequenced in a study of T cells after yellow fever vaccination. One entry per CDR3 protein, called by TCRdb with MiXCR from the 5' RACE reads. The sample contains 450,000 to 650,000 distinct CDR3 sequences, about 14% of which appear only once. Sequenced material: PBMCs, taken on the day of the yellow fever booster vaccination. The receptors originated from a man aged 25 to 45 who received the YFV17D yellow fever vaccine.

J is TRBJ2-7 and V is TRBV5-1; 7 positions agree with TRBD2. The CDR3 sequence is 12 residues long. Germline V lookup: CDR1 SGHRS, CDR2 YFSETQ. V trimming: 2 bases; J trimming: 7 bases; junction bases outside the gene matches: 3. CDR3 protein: CASSFAGEEQYF. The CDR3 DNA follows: TGCGCCAGCAGCTTCGCGGGGGAGGAGCAGTACTTC. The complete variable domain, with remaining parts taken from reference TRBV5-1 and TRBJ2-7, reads KAGVTQTPRYLIKTRGQQVTLSCSPISGHRSVSWYQQTPGQGLQFLFEYFSETQRNKGNFPGRFSGRQFSNSRSEMNVSTLELGDSALYLCASSFAGEEQYFGPGTRLTVT.

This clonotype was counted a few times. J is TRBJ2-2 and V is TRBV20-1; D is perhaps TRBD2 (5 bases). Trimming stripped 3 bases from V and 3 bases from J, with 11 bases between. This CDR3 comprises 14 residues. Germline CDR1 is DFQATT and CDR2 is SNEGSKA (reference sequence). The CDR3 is CSARGSTHTGELFF. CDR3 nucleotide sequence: TGCAGTGCTAGGGGGAGTACGCACACCGGGGAGCTGTTTTTT.

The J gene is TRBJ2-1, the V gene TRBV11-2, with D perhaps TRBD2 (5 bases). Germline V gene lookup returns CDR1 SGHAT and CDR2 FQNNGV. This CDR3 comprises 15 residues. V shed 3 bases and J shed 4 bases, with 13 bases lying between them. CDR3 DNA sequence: TGTGCCAGCAGCTTGTCTAGAGGGCCTTACAATGAGCAGTTCTTC. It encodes CASSLSRGPYNEQFF.

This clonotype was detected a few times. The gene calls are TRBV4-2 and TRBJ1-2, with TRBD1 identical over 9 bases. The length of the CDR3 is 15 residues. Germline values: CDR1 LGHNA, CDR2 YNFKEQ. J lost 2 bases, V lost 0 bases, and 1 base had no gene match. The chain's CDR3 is CASSQDGQGNYGYTF. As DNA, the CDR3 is TGTGCCAGCAGCCAAGACGGACAGGGGAACTATGGCTACACCTTC.

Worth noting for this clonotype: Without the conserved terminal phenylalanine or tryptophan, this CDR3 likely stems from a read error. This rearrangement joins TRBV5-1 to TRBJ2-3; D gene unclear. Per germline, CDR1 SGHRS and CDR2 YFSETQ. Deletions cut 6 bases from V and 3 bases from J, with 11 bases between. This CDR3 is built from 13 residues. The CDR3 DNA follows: TGCGCCAGCACCCCTAGTGGGACAGATACGCAGTATTAT. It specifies CASTPSGTDTQYY.